This TCR beta chain was identified during a study of Graves' ophthalmopathy and Graves' hyperthyroidism. CDR3 regions of TCR beta were amplified from RNA transcripts. Second-round multiplex PCR came after first-round RT-PCR with HTBI primers. MiXCR was run by TCRdb on the multiplex PCR reads, yielding one entry per CDR3 protein. The repertoire holds more than 1,000,000 distinct CDR3 sequences, with about 40% as singletons. Points on this clonotype: Antigen specificity is unknown.

The germline CDR1 and CDR2 sequences are MGHRA and YSYEKL. V was pared by 2 bases and J by 2 bases, with 16 bases between. The CDR3 extends over 17 amino acids. Hyperthyroidism was new, under 2 months, in patients aged 18 to 65. Clinicians diagnosed using symptoms, serum thyroxine, TRAb, thyroid ultrasound and orbital computed tomography. Findings and limits, study-wide: Sensitivity of about 91% and specificity of approximately 76% were achieved when a 13-signature model separated ophthalmopathy from stable hyperthyroidism.

The sequencing input was peripheral blood or thyroid tissue (not recorded which). The J gene is TRBJ1-5, the V gene TRBV4-1, with D possibly being TRBD1 (5 bases). This TCR came from an adult man with Graves' hyperthyroidism. CDR3 region: CASSQFGDLRGNQPQHF. CDR3 nucleotide sequence: TGCGCCAGCAGCCAATTTGGGGACTTAAGGGGCAATCAGCCCCAGCATTTT.